This T cell receptor beta chain came from a study of T cell responses to AZD1222 COVID-19 vaccine. Findings of the study overall: Baseline serology detected seropositivity in only 5 to 7 AZD1222 recipients.

Turning to this clone: What it recognizes is unknown.

The trim removed 4 bases at V and 6 bases at J, leaving 16 bases unmatched. Germline assignment: CDR1 GTSNPN and CDR2 SVGIG (reference sequence). This CDR3 is built from 17 residues. Researchers grouped second doses given at about 4 or about 12 weeks into one pool. TCRdb keeps only in-frame clones here, not all; method: immunoSEQ multiplex PCR. The sample holds approximately 110,000 clones, roughly nine tenths seen once. The chain couples TRBV30 to TRBJ2-1; TRBD2 matches 9 bases. This sequence was found in an adult who received the AZD1222 COVID-19 vaccine. Here the sequenced sample was peripheral blood, taken 28 days after the second AZD1222 dose. CDR3 nucleotides: TGTGCCTGGACCCCGGGGGGGGCTAGCGGGATACTCAATGAGCAGTTCTTC. This translates into CAWTPGGASGILNEQFF.